The clone carrying this T cell receptor beta chain was seen once. Trimming took 2 bases from V and 4 from J, leaving 8 bases between them. The CDR3 has 14 residues. Germline V gene lookup returns CDR1 KGHSH and CDR2 LQKENI. The data stem from a study of T cell changes during pregnancy in multiple sclerosis. TCRdb's copy holds only in-frame clones and misses some; the assay was immunoSEQ multiplex PCR. The sample shows just over 80,000 clones, about 96% of them seen only once. The specimen comprised peripheral blood, sampled in the second trimester of pregnancy. The origin of this receptor is a female donor with multiple sclerosis, enrolled in a pregnancy study. This chain joins TRBV18 and TRBJ2-2; D remains unclear. CDR3 amino acids: CASSPWSFTGELFF. The CDR3 coding sequence is TGTGCCAGCTCACCATGGAGTTTCACCGGGGAGCTGTTTTTT.